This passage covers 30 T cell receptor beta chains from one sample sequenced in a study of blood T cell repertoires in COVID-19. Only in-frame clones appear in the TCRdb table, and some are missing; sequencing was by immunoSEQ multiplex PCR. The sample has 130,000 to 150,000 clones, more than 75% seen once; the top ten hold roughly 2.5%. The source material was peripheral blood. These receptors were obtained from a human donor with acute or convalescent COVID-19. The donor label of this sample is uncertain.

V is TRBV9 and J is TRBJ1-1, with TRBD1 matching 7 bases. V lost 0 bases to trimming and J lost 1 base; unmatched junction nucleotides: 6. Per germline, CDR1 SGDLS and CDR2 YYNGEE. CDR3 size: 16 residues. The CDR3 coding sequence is TGTGCCAGCAGCGTAGGACCGACAGGGTCGAACACTGAAGCTTTCTTT. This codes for CASSVGPTGSNTEAFF.

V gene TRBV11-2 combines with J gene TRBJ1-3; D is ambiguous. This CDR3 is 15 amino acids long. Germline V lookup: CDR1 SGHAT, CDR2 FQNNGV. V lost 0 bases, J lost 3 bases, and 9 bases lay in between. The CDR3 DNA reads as TGTGCCAGCAGCTTAGATCCGAGCGGTGGAAACACCATATATTTT. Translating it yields CASSLDPSGGNTIYF.

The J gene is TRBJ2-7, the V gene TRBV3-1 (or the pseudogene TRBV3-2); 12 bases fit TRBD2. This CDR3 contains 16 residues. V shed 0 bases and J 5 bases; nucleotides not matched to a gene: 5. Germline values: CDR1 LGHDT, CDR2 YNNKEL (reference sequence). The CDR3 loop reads CASSQDQRTSGNEQYV. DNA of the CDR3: TGTGCCAGCAGCCAAGATCAGAGGACTAGCGGGAACGAGCAGTACGTC.

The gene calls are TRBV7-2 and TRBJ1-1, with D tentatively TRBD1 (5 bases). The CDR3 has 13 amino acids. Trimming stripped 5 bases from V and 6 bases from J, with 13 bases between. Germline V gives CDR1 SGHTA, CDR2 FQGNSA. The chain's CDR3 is CASSAGGRSEAFF. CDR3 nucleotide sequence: TGTGCCAGCAGCGCGGGGGGACGCTCTGAAGCTTTCTTT. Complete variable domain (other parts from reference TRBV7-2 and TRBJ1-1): GAGVSQSPSNKVTEKGKDVELRCDPISGHTALYWYRQSLGQGLEFLIYFQGNSAPDKSGLPSDRFSAERTGGSVSTLTIQRTQQEDSAVYLCASSAGGRSEAFFGQGTRLTVV.

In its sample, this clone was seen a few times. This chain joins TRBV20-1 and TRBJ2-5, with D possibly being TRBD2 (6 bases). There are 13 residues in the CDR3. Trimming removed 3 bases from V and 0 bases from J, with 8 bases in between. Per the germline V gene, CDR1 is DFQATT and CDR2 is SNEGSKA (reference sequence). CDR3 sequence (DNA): TGCAGTGCTAGTTTAGCGGACCAAGAGACCCAGTACTTC. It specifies CSASLADQETQYF.

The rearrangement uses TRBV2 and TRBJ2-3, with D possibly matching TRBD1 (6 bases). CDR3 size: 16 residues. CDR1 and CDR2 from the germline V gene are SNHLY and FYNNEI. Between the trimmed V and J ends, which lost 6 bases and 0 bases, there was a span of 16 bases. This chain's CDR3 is CASSNDRWTSTDTQYF. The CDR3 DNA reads TGTGCCAGCAGCAACGACAGGTGGACTAGCACAGATACGCAGTATTTT. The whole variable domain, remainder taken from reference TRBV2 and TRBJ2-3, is EPEVTQTPSHQVTQMGQEVILRCVPISNHLYFYWYRQILGQKVEFLVSFYNNEISEKSEIFDDQFSVERPDGSNFTLKIRSTKLEDSAMYFCASSNDRWTSTDTQYFGPGTRLTVL.

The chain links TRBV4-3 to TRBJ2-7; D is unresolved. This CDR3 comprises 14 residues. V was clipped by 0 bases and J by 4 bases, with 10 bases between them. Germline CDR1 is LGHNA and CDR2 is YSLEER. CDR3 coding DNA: TGCGCCAGCAGCCAAGACCGGGTGCGATACGAGCAGTACTTC. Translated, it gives CASSQDRVRYEQYF.

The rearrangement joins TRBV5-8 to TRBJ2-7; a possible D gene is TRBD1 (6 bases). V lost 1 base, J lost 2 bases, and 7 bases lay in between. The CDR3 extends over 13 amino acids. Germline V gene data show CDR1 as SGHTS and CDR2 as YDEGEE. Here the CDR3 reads CASSLTGPYEQYV. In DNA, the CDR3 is TGTGCCAGCAGCTTGACAGGGCCCTACGAGCAGTACGTC.

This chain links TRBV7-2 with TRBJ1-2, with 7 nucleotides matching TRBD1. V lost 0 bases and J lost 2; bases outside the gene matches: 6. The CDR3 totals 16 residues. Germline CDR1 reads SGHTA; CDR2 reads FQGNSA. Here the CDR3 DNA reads TGTGCCAGCAGCTTAGCGACAGGGATGTTAAACTATGGCTACACCTTC. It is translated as CASSLATGMLNYGYTF.

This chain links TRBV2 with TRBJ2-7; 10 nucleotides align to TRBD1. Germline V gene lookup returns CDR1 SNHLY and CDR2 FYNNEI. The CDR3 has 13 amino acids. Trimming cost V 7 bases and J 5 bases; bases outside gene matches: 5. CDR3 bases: TGTGCCAGCACCCCGACAGGGGGCAACGAGCAGTACGTC. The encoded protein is CASTPTGGNEQYV.

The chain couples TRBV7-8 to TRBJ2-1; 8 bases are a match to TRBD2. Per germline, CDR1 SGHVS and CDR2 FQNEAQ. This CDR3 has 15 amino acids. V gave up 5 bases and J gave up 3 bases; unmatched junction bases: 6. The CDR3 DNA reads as TGTGCCAGCAGCACGGGACTAGTTAGCTACAATGAGCAGTTCTTC. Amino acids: CASSTGLVSYNEQFF. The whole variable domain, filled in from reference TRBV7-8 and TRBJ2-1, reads GAGVSQSPRYKVAKRGQDVALRCDPISGHVSLFWYQQALGQGPEFLTYFQNEAQLDKSGLPSDRFFAERPEGSVSTLKIQRTQQEDSAVYLCASSTGLVSYNEQFFGPGTRLTVL.

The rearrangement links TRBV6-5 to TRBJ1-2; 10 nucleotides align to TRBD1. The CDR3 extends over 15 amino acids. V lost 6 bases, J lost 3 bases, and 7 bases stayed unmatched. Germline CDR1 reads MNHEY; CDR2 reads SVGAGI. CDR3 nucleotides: TGTGCCAGCAGGCGGACAGGGGGGCCTGACTATGGCTACACCTTC. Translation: CASRRTGGPDYGYTF.

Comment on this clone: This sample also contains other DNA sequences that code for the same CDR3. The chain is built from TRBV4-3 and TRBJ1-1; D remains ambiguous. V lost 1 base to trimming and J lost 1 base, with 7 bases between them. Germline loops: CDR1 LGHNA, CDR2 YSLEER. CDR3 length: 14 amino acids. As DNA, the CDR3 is TGCGCCAGCAGCCAAGTAGGAGGGAACACTGAAGCTTTCTTT. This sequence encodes CASSQVGGNTEAFF.

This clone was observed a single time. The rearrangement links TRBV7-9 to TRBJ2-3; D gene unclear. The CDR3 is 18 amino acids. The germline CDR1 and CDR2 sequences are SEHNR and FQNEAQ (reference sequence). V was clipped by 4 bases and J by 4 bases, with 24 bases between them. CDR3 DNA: TGTGCCAGCAGCTCTACCCGTGCTGGGCCCAACCGTGCAGATACGCAGTATTTT. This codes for CASSSTRAGPNRADTQYF.

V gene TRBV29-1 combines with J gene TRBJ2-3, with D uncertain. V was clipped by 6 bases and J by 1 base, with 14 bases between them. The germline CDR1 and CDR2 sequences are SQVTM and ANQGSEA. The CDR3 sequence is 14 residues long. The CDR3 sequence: CSVDDSSGTDTQYF. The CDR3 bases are TGCAGCGTCGATGACTCCTCTGGCACAGATACGCAGTATTTT.

DNA for the CDR3: TGTGCCAGCAGTACACCTGGGACAGGGGCCGACGAGCAGTACTTC. Its translation: CASSTPGTGADEQYF. The chain has TRBV6-2 or TRBV6-3 and TRBJ2-7; 10 bases are a match to TRBD1. Germline V gene lookup returns CDR1 MNHEY and CDR2 SVGEGT. Losses at the gene ends were 5 bases for V and 5 bases for J; bases not matched to a gene: 9. The CDR3 totals 15 residues.

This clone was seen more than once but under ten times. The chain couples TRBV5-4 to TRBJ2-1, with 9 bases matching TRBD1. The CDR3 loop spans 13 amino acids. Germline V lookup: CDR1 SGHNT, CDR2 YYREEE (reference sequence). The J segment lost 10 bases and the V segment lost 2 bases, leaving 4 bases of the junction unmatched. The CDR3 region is CASSFRQGGEQFF. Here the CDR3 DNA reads TGTGCCAGCAGCTTTAGACAGGGGGGGGAGCAGTTCTTC.

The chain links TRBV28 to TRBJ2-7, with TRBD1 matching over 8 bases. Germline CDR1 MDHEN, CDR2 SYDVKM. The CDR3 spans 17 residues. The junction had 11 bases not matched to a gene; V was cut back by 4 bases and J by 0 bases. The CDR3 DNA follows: TGTGCCAGCAGTTCCGCTCCGGGACAGGATGGCTCCTACGAGCAGTACTTC. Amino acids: CASSSAPGQDGSYEQYF.

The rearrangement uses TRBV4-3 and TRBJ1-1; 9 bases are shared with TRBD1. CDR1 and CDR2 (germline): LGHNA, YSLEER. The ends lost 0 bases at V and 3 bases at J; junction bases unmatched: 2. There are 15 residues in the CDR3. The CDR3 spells CASSQDRQGDTEAFF. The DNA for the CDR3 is TGCGCCAGCAGCCAAGATCGACAGGGGGACACTGAAGCTTTCTTT.

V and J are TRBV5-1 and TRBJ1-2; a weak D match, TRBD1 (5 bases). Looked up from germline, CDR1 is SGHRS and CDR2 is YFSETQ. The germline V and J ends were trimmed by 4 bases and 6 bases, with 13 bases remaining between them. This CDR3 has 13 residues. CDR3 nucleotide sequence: TGCGCCAGCAGCCCGGGAGGGGTTGATGGCTACACCTTC. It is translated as CASSPGGVDGYTF.

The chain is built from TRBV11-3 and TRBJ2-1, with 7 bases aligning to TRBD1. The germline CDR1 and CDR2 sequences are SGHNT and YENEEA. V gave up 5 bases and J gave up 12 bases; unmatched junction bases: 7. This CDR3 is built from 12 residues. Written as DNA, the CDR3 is TGTGCCAGCAGCCTGGGTCGGACAGGGCAGTTCTTC. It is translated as CASSLGRTGQFF.

CDR3 residues: CASSLAGGQRDTQYF. CDR3 in DNA: TGTGCCAGCAGCTTAGCGGGGGGGCAGCGAGATACGCAGTATTTT. This chain joins TRBV7-6 and TRBJ2-3, with D perhaps matching TRBD2 (7 bases). Between the trimmed V and J ends, which lost 0 bases and 5 bases, there was a span of 12 bases. The CDR3 consists of 15 residues. CDR1 and CDR2 from the germline V gene are SGHVS and FNYEAQ.

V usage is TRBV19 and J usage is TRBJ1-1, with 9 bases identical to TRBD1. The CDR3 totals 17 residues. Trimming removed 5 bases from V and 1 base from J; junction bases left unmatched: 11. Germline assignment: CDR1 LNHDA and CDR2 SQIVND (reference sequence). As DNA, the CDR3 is TGTGCCAGTAGTCCCTGGGGGACAGGGCGAGAGAACACTGAAGCTTTCTTT. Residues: CASSPWGTGRENTEAFF.

The CDR3 loop reads CAISDDSYSGNTIYF. CDR3 sequence (DNA): TGTGCCATCAGTGACGACAGCTACTCTGGAAACACCATATATTTT. The chain links TRBV10-3 to TRBJ1-3; tentatively, D is TRBD1 (5 bases). Germline CDR1 is ENHRY and CDR2 is SYGVKD. Deletions cut 3 bases from V and 0 bases from J, with 9 bases between. This CDR3 has 15 amino acids.

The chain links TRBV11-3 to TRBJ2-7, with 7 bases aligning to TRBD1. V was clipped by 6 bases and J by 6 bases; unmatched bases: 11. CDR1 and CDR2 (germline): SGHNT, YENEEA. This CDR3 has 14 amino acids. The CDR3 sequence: CASSQRQGAAEQYF. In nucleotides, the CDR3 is TGTGCCAGCAGTCAAAGACAGGGCGCCGCCGAGCAGTACTTC.

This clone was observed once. The CDR3 DNA sequence: TGTGCCACCAGTGACGACAGGGGAACTGAAGCTTTCTTT. Amino acid sequence: CATSDDRGTEAFF. The rearrangement links TRBV24-1 to TRBJ1-1; 8 positions agree with TRBD1. Unmatched junction bases numbered 2, after V lost 4 bases and J lost 5 bases. This CDR3 is built from 13 residues. CDR1 is KGHDR, CDR2 SFDVKD, per germline.

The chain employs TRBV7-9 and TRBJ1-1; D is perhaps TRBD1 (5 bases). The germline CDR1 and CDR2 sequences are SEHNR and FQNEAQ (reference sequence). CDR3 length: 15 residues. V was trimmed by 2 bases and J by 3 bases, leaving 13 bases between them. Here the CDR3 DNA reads TGTGCCAGCAGCTTAATGGGAGGGGTAGACACTGAAGCTTTCTTT. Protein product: CASSLMGGVDTEAFF.

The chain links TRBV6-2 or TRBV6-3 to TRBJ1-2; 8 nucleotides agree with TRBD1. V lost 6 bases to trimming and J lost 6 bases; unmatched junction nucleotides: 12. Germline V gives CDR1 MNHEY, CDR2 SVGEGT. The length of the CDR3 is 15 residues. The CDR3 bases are TGTGCCAGCAGCGAGCAGGGGGCGTCCAAGGATGGCTACACCTTC. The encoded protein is CASSEQGASKDGYTF.

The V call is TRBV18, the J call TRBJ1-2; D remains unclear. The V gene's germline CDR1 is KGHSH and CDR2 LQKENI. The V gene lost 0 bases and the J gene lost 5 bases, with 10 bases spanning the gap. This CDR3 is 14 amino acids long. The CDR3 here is CASSPPIGRYGYTF. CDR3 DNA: TGTGCCAGCTCACCACCGATCGGGAGATATGGCTACACCTTC.

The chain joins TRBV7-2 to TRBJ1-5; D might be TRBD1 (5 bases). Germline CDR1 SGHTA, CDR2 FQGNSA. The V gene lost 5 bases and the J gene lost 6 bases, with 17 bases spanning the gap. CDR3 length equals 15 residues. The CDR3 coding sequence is TGTGCCAGCAGCCCTGGCGGGGGGGGAAGTCAGCCCCAGCATTTT. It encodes CASSPGGGGSQPQHF. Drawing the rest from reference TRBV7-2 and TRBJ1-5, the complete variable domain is GAGVSQSPSNKVTEKGKDVELRCDPISGHTALYWYRQSLGQGLEFLIYFQGNSAPDKSGLPSDRFSAERTGGSVSTLTIQRTQQEDSAVYLCASSPGGGGSQPQHFGDGTRLSIL.